This TCR beta chain was found in a study of T cell responses to AZD1222 COVID-19 vaccine. Some second doses came at about 4 weeks and others at about 12 weeks; these were pooled. General study results and limits: Baseline serostatus was positive in only six AZD1222 recipients.

Notes on this clone: What it binds is unknown.

Trimming removed 4 bases at V and 4 bases at J, with 10 bases between. The CDR3 covers 13 residues. CDR1 and CDR2 (germline): MDHEN, SYDVKM. Libraries were prepared by immunoSEQ multiplex PCR; TCRdb keeps only in-frame clonotypes and omits some of them. The table lists 20,000 to 30,000 clones, roughly nine tenths of them singletons. The chain employs TRBV28 and TRBJ2-5; no definite D call. The sequence derives from an adult who received the AZD1222 COVID-19 vaccine. The material sequenced was peripheral blood, taken 28 days after the second AZD1222 dose. The CDR3: CASSSHNGETQYF. CDR3 nucleotides: TGTGCCAGCAGTTCACACAATGGAGAGACCCAGTACTTC. The whole variable domain, filled in from reference TRBV28 and TRBJ2-5, reads DVKVTQSSRYLVKRTGEKVFLECVQDMDHENMFWYRQDPGLGLRLIYFSYDVKMKEKGDIPEGYSVSREKKERFSLILESASTNQTSMYLCASSSHNGETQYFGPGTRLLVL.